This T cell receptor beta chain was sequenced during a study of OX40 agonist ivuxolimab in advanced cancers. Study-wide background: Enrollees could have had prior anti-PD-1, anti-PD-L1 or anti-CTLA-4 therapy, which about 42% had received.

The protocol was immunoSEQ multiplex PCR, while the TCRdb copy is restricted to in-frame clones and leaves out a portion. The data hold about 81,000 clones, with around 85% observed a single time. This CDR3 has 15 amino acids. V trimming: 7 bases; J trimming: 4 bases; junction bases outside the gene matches: 12. Per germline, CDR1 SNHLY and CDR2 FYNNEI. Study-wide results and caveats: Mean expanded clone counts were higher in CD8+ than CD4+ T cells. Patients who responded partially at 0.1-3.0 mg/kg showed clonal expansion ranking among the lowest.

Only one count was recorded for this clone. What it recognizes is unknown. The TCR comes from an adult with an advanced solid tumor such as melanoma, head and neck, liver or kidney cancer. The rearrangement links TRBV2 to TRBJ2-5, with 7 bases fitting TRBD2. The sequences come from CD4+ or CD8+ T cells sorted from blood, collected in a trial of the OX40 agonist ivuxolimab. The CDR3, as DNA: TGTGCCAGCAAGGTGACGGGAGGCAGAGTAGAGACCCAGTACTTC. Encoded protein: CASKVTGGRVETQYF.